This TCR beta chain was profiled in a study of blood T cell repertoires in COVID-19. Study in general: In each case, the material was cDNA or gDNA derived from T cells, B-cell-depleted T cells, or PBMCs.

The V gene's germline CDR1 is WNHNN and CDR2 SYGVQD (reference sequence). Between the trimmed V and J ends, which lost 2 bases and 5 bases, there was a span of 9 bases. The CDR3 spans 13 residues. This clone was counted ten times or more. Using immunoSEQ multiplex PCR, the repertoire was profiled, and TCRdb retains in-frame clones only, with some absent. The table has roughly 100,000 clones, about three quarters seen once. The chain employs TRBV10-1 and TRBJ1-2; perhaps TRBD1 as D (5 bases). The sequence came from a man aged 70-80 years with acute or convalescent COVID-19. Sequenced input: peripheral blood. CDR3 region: CASSEAGEYGYTF. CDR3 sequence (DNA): TGCGCCAGCAGTGAGGCGGGGGAGTATGGCTACACCTTC.